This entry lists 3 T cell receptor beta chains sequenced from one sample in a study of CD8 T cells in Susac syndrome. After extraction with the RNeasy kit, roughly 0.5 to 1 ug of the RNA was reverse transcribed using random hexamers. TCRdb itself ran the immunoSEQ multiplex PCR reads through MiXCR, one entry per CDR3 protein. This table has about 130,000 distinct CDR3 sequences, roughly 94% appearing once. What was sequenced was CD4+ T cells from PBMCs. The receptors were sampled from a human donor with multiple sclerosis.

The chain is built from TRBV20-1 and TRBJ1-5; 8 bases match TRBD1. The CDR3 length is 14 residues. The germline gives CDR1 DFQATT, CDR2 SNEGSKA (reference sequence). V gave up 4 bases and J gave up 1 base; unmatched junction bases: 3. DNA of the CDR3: TGCAGTGCTACGACAGGGGTGAGCAATCAGCCCCAGCATTTT. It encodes CSATTGVSNQPQHF.

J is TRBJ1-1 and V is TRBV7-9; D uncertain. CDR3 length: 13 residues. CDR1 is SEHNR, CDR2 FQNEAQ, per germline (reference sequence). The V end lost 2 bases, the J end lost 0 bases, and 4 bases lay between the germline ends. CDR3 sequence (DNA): TGTGCCAGCAGCTTACAGGTGAACACTGAAGCTTTCTTT. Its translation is CASSLQVNTEAFF.

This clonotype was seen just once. CDR3 DNA sequence: TGTGCCAGCAGCCAAGATTTAGGAGGACAGATCTACAATGAGCAGTTCTTC. Translating gives CASSQDLGGQIYNEQFF. The rearrangement links TRBV3-1 to TRBJ2-1, with D maybe TRBD1 (6 bases). V lost 0 bases and J 3 bases, leaving 15 bases between the germline ends. The CDR3 extends over 17 amino acids. Germline CDR1 and CDR2: LGHDT and YNNKEL (reference sequence).